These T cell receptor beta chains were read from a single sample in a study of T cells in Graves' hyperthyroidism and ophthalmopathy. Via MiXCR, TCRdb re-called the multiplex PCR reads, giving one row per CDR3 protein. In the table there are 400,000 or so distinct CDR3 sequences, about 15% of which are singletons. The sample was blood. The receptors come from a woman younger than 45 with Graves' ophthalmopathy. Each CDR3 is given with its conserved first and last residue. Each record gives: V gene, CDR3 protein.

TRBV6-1,CASSGYPGQPYNEQFF
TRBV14,CASSQDGSVGDEQYF
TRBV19,CASRASSSTEAFF
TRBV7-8,CASSSLTGLGNQPQHF
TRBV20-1,CSARVGQGYEQYF
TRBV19,CASSLRSFRTGKVSGANVLTF
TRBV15,CATSSTLGGVSNRPQHF
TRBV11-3,CASSLGTSTSYNEQFF
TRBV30,CAWSISTNGYTF
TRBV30,CAWSGTAVNEKLFF
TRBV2,CASRLSGTGGNTIYF
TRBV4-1,CASSQFDRVLMETQYF
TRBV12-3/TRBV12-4,CASRRQGRVADTQYF
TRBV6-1,CASTTGPLDSNQPQHF
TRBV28,CASSLGFGGNYGYTF
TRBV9,CASSVHSGGPRGAVEQYF
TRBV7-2,CASSGRGAETQYF
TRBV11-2,CASSLGQGAGANVLTF
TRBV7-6,CASSSRLAGPSQETQYF
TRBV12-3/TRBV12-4,CASRDQGAGGNTIYF
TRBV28,CASSFGPHEQYF
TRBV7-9,CASSPRSISGNTIYF
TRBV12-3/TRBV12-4,CASRARGTNSPLHF
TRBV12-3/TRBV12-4,CASSVAQYNYGYTF
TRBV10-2,CASGTLPATGELFF
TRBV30,CAWSLAGGKTQYF
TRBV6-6,CASSYSGLAKNIQYF
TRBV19,CASSKASYGYTF
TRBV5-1,CASSLTAPRGYNEQFF
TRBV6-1,CACDKGLGGANVLTF
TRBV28,CASSPNYNEQFF